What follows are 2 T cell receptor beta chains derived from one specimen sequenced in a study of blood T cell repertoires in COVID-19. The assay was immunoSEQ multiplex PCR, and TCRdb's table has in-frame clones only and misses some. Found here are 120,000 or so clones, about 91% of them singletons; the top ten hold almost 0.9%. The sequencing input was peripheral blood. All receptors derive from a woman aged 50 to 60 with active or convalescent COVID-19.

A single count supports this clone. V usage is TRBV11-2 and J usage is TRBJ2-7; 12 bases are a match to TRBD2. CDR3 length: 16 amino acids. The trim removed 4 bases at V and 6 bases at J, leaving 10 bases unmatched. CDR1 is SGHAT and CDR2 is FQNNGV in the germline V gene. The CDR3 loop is CASSSGLAGSLREQYF. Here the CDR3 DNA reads TGTGCCAGCAGCTCAGGACTAGCGGGATCCCTTCGCGAGCAGTACTTC.

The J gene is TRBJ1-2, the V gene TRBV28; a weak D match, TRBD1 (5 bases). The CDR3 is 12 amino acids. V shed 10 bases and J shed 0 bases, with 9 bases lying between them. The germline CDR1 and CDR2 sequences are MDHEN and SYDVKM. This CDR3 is CATAGSNYGYTF. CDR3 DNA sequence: TGTGCCACCGCAGGGTCTAACTATGGCTACACCTTC.